This is a list of T cell receptor beta chains from one sample in a study of long-term antiretroviral therapy in people with HIV. Data came from immunoSEQ multiplex PCR; TCRdb stores just in-frame clones and leaves some out. Among 30,000 to 40,000 clones listed, roughly 85% were seen once. Specimen: unsorted PBMCs, collected approximately 3.5 years after starting antiretroviral therapy. The receptors shown here come from a man aged 18 to 29 with HIV. Both conserved end residues are part of each CDR3. Each record gives: V gene, D gene, J gene, clone size, CDR3 protein, CDR3 DNA. The D gene is left open where the match is weak. Where a row states a size, it is once, few, many or the class of an expanded clone; other rows omit it.

v_call: TRBV19
d_call: -
j_call: TRBJ1-2
clone_size: -
cdr3_aa: CASSTSRNYGYTF
cdr3_nt: TGTGCCAGTAGTACCTCAAGGAACTATGGCTACACCTTC

v_call: TRBV6-6
d_call: TRBD1
j_call: TRBJ2-2
clone_size: -
cdr3_aa: CASSYSGGDGTGELFF
cdr3_nt: TGTGCCAGCAGTTACTCAGGGGGCGACGGAACCGGGGAGCTGTTTTTT

v_call: TRBV5-6
d_call: -
j_call: TRBJ2-3
clone_size: few
cdr3_aa: CASSVATRVTDTQYF
cdr3_nt: TGTGCCAGCAGCGTTGCCACTCGGGTCACAGATACGCAGTATTTT

v_call: TRBV27
d_call: -
j_call: TRBJ2-3
clone_size: -
cdr3_aa: CASSFAWGDTQYF
cdr3_nt: TGTGCCAGCAGTTTCGCTTGGGGAGATACGCAGTATTTT

v_call: TRBV5-1
d_call: -
j_call: TRBJ2-2
clone_size: -
cdr3_aa: CASSFEAGELFF
cdr3_nt: TGCGCCAGCAGCTTTGAAGCCGGGGAGCTGTTTTTT

v_call: TRBV10-3
d_call: -
j_call: TRBJ1-5
clone_size: -
cdr3_aa: CASAVDSSNQPQHF
cdr3_nt: TGTGCCTCCGCCGTGGACAGTAGCAATCAGCCCCAGCATTTT

v_call: TRBV7-9
d_call: TRBD1
j_call: TRBJ1-2
clone_size: -
cdr3_aa: CASSLAGTVYYGYTF
cdr3_nt: TGTGCCAGCAGCTTAGCAGGGACAGTCTACTATGGCTACACCTTC

v_call: TRBV5-1
d_call: -
j_call: TRBJ1-1
clone_size: -
cdr3_aa: CASSLPGPEAFF
cdr3_nt: TGCGCCAGCAGCTTGCCCGGCCCCGAGGCTTTCTTT

v_call: TRBV6-5
d_call: -
j_call: TRBJ1-1
clone_size: -
cdr3_aa: CASSSSLALIEAFF
cdr3_nt: TGTGCCAGCAGTTCCAGCCTGGCGTTGATTGAAGCTTTCTTT

v_call: TRBV7-7
d_call: TRBD2
j_call: TRBJ2-2
clone_size: few
cdr3_aa: CASSPTSGSAGELFF
cdr3_nt: TGTGCTAGCAGCCCGACTAGCGGGAGCGCCGGGGAGCTGTTTTTT

v_call: TRBV6-1
d_call: -
j_call: TRBJ1-1
clone_size: -
cdr3_aa: CAISLTGANTEAFF
cdr3_nt: TGTGCCATTTCCCTGACGGGGGCGAACACTGAAGCTTTCTTT

v_call: TRBV10-3
d_call: -
j_call: TRBJ2-7
clone_size: -
cdr3_aa: CAISDRDGAYEQYF
cdr3_nt: TGTGCCATCAGTGACCGGGACGGCGCCTACGAGCAGTACTTC

v_call: TRBV7-3
d_call: TRBD2
j_call: TRBJ2-1
clone_size: -
cdr3_aa: CASNLAGGNNEQFF
cdr3_nt: TGTGCCAGCAACCTAGCGGGAGGGAACAATGAGCAGTTCTTC

v_call: TRBV12-5
d_call: TRBD1
j_call: TRBJ2-5
clone_size: -
cdr3_aa: CASGRTGGQETQYF
cdr3_nt: TGTGCTAGTGGTCGGACAGGGGGCCAAGAGACCCAGTACTTC

v_call: TRBV5-4
d_call: TRBD1
j_call: TRBJ1-1
clone_size: -
cdr3_aa: CASSPGRQGTSVATEAFF
cdr3_nt: TGTGCCAGCAGCCCCGGTAGACAGGGGACCTCCGTGGCCACTGAAGCTTTCTTT

v_call: TRBV25-1
d_call: -
j_call: TRBJ1-1
clone_size: -
cdr3_aa: CASSPSGQGNTEAFF
cdr3_nt: TGTGCCAGCTCACCATCCGGGCAGGGGAACACTGAAGCTTTCTTT

v_call: TRBV27
d_call: TRBD1
j_call: TRBJ2-7
clone_size: -
cdr3_aa: CASSSGQGADYEQYF
cdr3_nt: TGTGCCAGCTCGTCAGGGCAGGGGGCGGACTACGAGCAGTACTTC

v_call: TRBV28
d_call: TRBD1
j_call: TRBJ2-7
clone_size: -
cdr3_aa: CASRTRDRGPEFVEQYF
cdr3_nt: TGTGCCAGCAGAACCCGGGACAGGGGGCCCGAGTTCGTCGAGCAGTACTTC

v_call: TRBV5-6
d_call: TRBD1
j_call: TRBJ2-3
clone_size: -
cdr3_aa: CASSFAQGATDTQYF
cdr3_nt: TGTGCCAGCAGCTTTGCACAGGGGGCCACAGATACGCAGTATTTT

v_call: TRBV9
d_call: -
j_call: TRBJ1-5
clone_size: -
cdr3_aa: CASSVGSEHSNQPQHF
cdr3_nt: TGTGCCAGCAGCGTAGGCTCGGAACACAGCAATCAGCCCCAGCATTTT

v_call: TRBV6-5
d_call: -
j_call: TRBJ1-6
clone_size: -
cdr3_aa: CASSLGQQGSGSPLHF
cdr3_nt: TGTGCCAGCAGTTTAGGGCAACAGGGCTCAGGTTCACCCCTCCACTTT

v_call: TRBV6-1
d_call: TRBD2
j_call: TRBJ2-7
clone_size: few
cdr3_aa: CASWAGGPHYEQYF
cdr3_nt: TGTGCCAGCTGGGCGGGAGGGCCTCACTACGAGCAGTACTTC

v_call: TRBV7-2
d_call: -
j_call: TRBJ2-7
clone_size: -
cdr3_aa: CASSLVSGSDEQYF
cdr3_nt: TGTGCCAGCAGCTTAGTCTCGGGTTCGGACGAGCAGTACTTC

v_call: TRBV6-5
d_call: -
j_call: TRBJ2-7
clone_size: -
cdr3_aa: CASRRKGHEQYF
cdr3_nt: TGTGCCAGCAGGAGAAAGGGTCACGAGCAGTACTTC

v_call: TRBV29-1
d_call: TRBD1
j_call: TRBJ1-1
clone_size: -
cdr3_aa: CSATGPSRQGTEAFF
cdr3_nt: TGCAGCGCCACAGGCCCCTCTCGACAGGGGACTGAAGCTTTCTTT

v_call: TRBV4-1
d_call: TRBD2
j_call: TRBJ2-1
clone_size: -
cdr3_aa: CASTLSGVRGNEQFF
cdr3_nt: TGCGCCAGCACCCTTAGCGGGGTCCGAGGCAATGAGCAGTTCTTC

v_call: TRBV15
d_call: -
j_call: TRBJ1-1
clone_size: once
cdr3_aa: CATSRDRLMNTEAFF
cdr3_nt: TGTGCCACCAGCAGAGATCGACTGATGAACACTGAAGCTTTCTTT

v_call: TRBV11-2
d_call: TRBD1
j_call: TRBJ2-1
clone_size: -
cdr3_aa: CASSLWDSSYNEQFF
cdr3_nt: TGTGCCAGCAGCTTATGGGACAGTTCCTACAATGAGCAGTTCTTC

v_call: TRBV6-1
d_call: -
j_call: TRBJ1-2
clone_size: -
cdr3_aa: CASRELETPNYGYTF
cdr3_nt: TGTGCCAGCAGGGAGTTAGAGACCCCTAACTATGGCTACACCTTC

v_call: TRBV11-3
d_call: TRBD1
j_call: TRBJ2-2
clone_size: once
cdr3_aa: CASSPDRGELFF
cdr3_nt: TGTGCCAGCAGCCCGGACAGGGGGGAGCTGTTTTTT

v_call: TRBV4-2
d_call: TRBD2
j_call: TRBJ2-4
clone_size: -
cdr3_aa: CASSPGGGSNIQYF
cdr3_nt: TGTGCCAGCAGCCCGGGCGGGGGGAGCAACATTCAGTACTTC

v_call: TRBV7-3
d_call: TRBD1
j_call: TRBJ2-3
clone_size: -
cdr3_aa: CASSQTGGGYTSTDTQYF
cdr3_nt: TGTGCCAGCAGCCAAACAGGGGGCGGATATACTAGCACAGATACGCAGTATTTT

v_call: TRBV18
d_call: -
j_call: TRBJ1-1
clone_size: -
cdr3_aa: CASSPRGLPGSEAFF
cdr3_nt: TGTGCCAGCTCACCACGGGGGCTCCCCGGCAGTGAAGCTTTCTTT

v_call: TRBV7-6
d_call: -
j_call: TRBJ1-4
clone_size: -
cdr3_aa: CASSLLSTTNEKLFF
cdr3_nt: TGTGCCAGCAGCCTTCTGTCCACAACTAATGAAAAACTGTTTTTT

v_call: TRBV5-1
d_call: -
j_call: TRBJ2-7
clone_size: -
cdr3_aa: CASSLDNGGEQYF
cdr3_nt: TGCGCCAGCAGCTTGGATAATGGGGGGGAGCAGTACTTC

v_call: TRBV19
d_call: TRBD1
j_call: TRBJ1-1
clone_size: -
cdr3_aa: CASSIGTGGLTMNTEAFF
cdr3_nt: TGTGCCAGTAGTATAGGGACAGGGGGCCTGACCATGAACACTGAAGCTTTCTTT

v_call: TRBV7-2
d_call: TRBD1
j_call: TRBJ1-4
clone_size: -
cdr3_aa: CASSFGTENEKLFF
cdr3_nt: TGTGCCAGCAGCTTCGGGACAGAAAATGAAAAACTGTTTTTT

v_call: TRBV2
d_call: -
j_call: TRBJ2-1
clone_size: -
cdr3_aa: CASSEARGQPNEQFF
cdr3_nt: TGTGCCAGCAGTGAAGCGAGAGGACAGCCCAATGAGCAGTTCTTC

v_call: TRBV15
d_call: -
j_call: TRBJ1-2
clone_size: -
cdr3_aa: CATSRDRNSAPEDYGYTF
cdr3_nt: TGTGCCACCAGCAGAGATCGTAACTCAGCTCCTGAAGACTATGGCTACACCTTC

v_call: TRBV5-5
d_call: -
j_call: TRBJ2-3
clone_size: -
cdr3_aa: CASSLTGYQDTQYF
cdr3_nt: TGTGCCAGCAGCTTGACAGGGTATCAAGATACGCAGTATTTT

v_call: TRBV27
d_call: -
j_call: TRBJ1-5
clone_size: -
cdr3_aa: CASSLNRAQPQHF
cdr3_nt: TGTGCCAGCAGTTTAAACAGGGCTCAGCCCCAGCATTTT

v_call: TRBV2
d_call: TRBD2
j_call: TRBJ2-1
clone_size: -
cdr3_aa: CASSERRLAGYSSYNEQFF
cdr3_nt: TGTGCCAGCAGTGAACGAAGACTAGCGGGGTACTCCTCATACAATGAGCAGTTCTTC

v_call: TRBV7-2
d_call: -
j_call: TRBJ1-1
clone_size: -
cdr3_aa: CASSLLRGRTEAFF
cdr3_nt: TGTGCCAGCAGCTTATTAAGGGGAAGGACTGAAGCTTTCTTT

v_call: TRBV7-9
d_call: -
j_call: TRBJ1-1
clone_size: -
cdr3_aa: CASGLAPLDTEAFF
cdr3_nt: TGTGCCAGCGGGCTGGCCCCTCTGGACACTGAAGCTTTCTTT

v_call: TRBV11-3
d_call: -
j_call: TRBJ2-3
clone_size: -
cdr3_aa: CASSLEQADTQYF
cdr3_nt: TGTGCCAGCAGCTTAGAACAGGCAGATACGCAGTATTTT

v_call: TRBV7-9
d_call: TRBD1
j_call: TRBJ2-2
clone_size: -
cdr3_aa: CASSLETGGSGELFF
cdr3_nt: TGTGCCAGCAGCTTAGAAACAGGGGGCAGCGGGGAGCTGTTTTTT

v_call: TRBV11-2
d_call: -
j_call: TRBJ1-4
clone_size: -
cdr3_aa: CASSFRGNEKLFF
cdr3_nt: TGTGCCAGCAGCTTTCGGGGAAATGAAAAACTGTTTTTT